This entry features one T cell receptor (beta chain) sequence. Its antigen is as yet unknown. This record belongs to a study of graft-versus-host responses after intestinal transplantation. About the research overall: Recipients had multivisceral, liver-intestinal, or isolated intestinal transplants. Each recipient received anti-thymocyte globulin induction, then tacrolimus and steroids for about three years. Whole-study results and caveats: Detected in recipient marrow were GvH clones, some of which were first observed in ileum or blood. Allograft clonal ratios (graft-versus-host to host-versus-graft) were high in patients who had graft-donor T cell macrochimerism.

The ends were cut back, 8 bases at V and 0 bases at J, with 14 bases in the middle. The length of the CDR3 is 15 residues. Germline CDR1 reads SNHLY; CDR2 reads FYNNEI. Here immunoSEQ multiplex PCR was the method, and the copy in TCRdb shows in-frame clones only, minus some. The sample holds roughly 99,000 clones, 87% seen once. The sample in question was unstimulated CD4+ T cells sorted from spleen or lymph node cells, obtained before transplant. This clonotype was sampled from a human donor who was the organ donor for an intestinal transplant. This chain connects TRBV2 to TRBJ1-3, with D tentatively TRBD1 (6 bases). The CDR3 region is CASSLQGISGNTIYF. As DNA, the CDR3 is TGTGCCAGCTCACTACAGGGTATCTCTGGAAACACCATATATTTT.